This T cell receptor (beta chain) was obtained from a study of blood T cells in healthy people across ages. Sample-barcoded 5' priming and a J-beta primer mix drove a second PCR of about 6 to 11 cycles. A tag from a template-switch adaptor with 12 random nucleotides marked each cDNA molecule. TCRdb re-analysed the 5' RACE reads in MiXCR, keeping a single row per CDR3 protein. Of over 1,500,000 distinct CDR3 sequences in the sample, about 50% were seen once. V lost 0 bases, J lost 4 bases, and 16 bases lay in between. This CDR3 spans 16 amino acids. Germline V CDR1 and CDR2: SGHRS, YFSETQ. The authors extracted at least 5 micrograms of total RNA per sample. Findings and caveats of the study: Roughly linear declines in TCR beta diversity per million T cells occurred with age.

On this clonotype itself: Antigen specificity is unknown.

The TCR sequence derives from a woman in her thirties or forties in good health. Specimen: blood. J is TRBJ1-2 and V is TRBV5-1, with D possibly matching TRBD1 (6 bases). The CDR3 bases are TGCGCCAGCAGCTTGGCCACGATAGGACAGTTCTATGGCTACACCTTC. Translated: CASSLATIGQFYGYTF.